This T cell receptor beta chain was captured by sequencing in a study of monozygotic twins with inflammatory bowel disease (dated by TCRdb to between 2017 and 2020). Background on the whole study: A total of roughly 28 monozygotic twin pairs were included in the full study, comprising nine German pairs (four IBD-concordant, five IBD-discordant) and 19 IBD-discordant Danish pairs. Each individual had, on average, about 151 000 unique TCRalpha sequences and 181 000 unique TCRbeta sequences available for analysis. The search for disease-associated traits relied mainly on comparing IBD patients with their genetically identical healthy co-twins within discordant pairs.

As to this clonotype: Its recognized antigen is unknown.

An approximately 2.3 ml peripheral blood sample was drawn into PAXgene tubes per donor and stored at -80°C. Without T cell sorting, total RNA was isolated from whole blood using the PAXgene blood miRNA kit on an automated QIAcube. Peripheral blood from monozygotic twin pairs concordant or discordant for inflammatory bowel disease was subjected to deep TCRalpha and TCRbeta repertoire profiling with unique molecular barcoding. Smoking habits were recorded for all twin pairs, with individuals classified as current, former or never smokers. Beyond this particular receptor, the publication reports: The analysis was unable to tell apart different T cell subtypes. Compared with healthy twins, IBD patients had fewer clonotypes in common with other individuals, a difference most pronounced in patients showing signs of disease activity. Repertoire similarity did not differ between concordant and discordant twins, which could be due to limited statistical power. The results gave no support for a single strong signal or clonotype linked to IBD. Because patients were on differing immunosuppressive treatments, the repertoires may have picked up extra background noise and inter-individual variability. Measured by the inverse Simpson index, TCRbeta repertoire diversity was lower in IBD patients than in their healthy co-twins.

The method was 5' RACE. Preparation of each TCR library used approximately 3.5 ug of total RNA. For each sample, cDNA was synthesized in eight separate reactions using SMARTScribe reverse transcriptase. Unique molecular identifiers containing a 6-nucleotide sample barcode were introduced through template switching during cDNA synthesis. TCRalpha and TCRbeta cDNA was amplified by two nested PCRs of around 16 and 10 cycles, with bead purification after each PCR. Before amplification, the cDNA was both treated with uracil DNA-glycosylase and purified with the QIAquick PCR purification kit. The second PCR was the step at which Illumina TruSeq-compatible adapters and sample-specific barcodes were added. Library quality and concentration were assessed using TapeStation and Qubit, and 4.5 to 5.5 ng of each library was pooled. Sequencing of the pooled libraries was done on an Illumina HiSeq2500 single-index Rapid Run using custom sequencing primers and 2 x 100 bp reads. In the source study's methods: MiGEC version 1.2.6 was used for UMI-based consensus assembly to correct PCR and sequencing errors. MiXCR version 2.1.1 was used to carry out V(D)J alignment, clonotype assembly and CDR3 extraction. To normalise gene usage, clonotype sharing and MAIT/NKT TCR abundance, the top 1000, 10 000 and 20 000 clonotypes in each sample were analysed. Diversity was computed as the inverse Simpson index with the vegan R package after downsampling to 27 000 UMIs. Paired Mann-Whitney U tests were applied to discordant twin pairs, and Benjamini-Hochberg correction was used for multiple testing. Once TCRdb had reprocessed the reads, it stored one entry per CDR3 protein sequence and supplied no DNA. Here the V and J calls rest on TCRdb's processing, not on the authors' analysis. The sample's clone listing holds tens of thousands of distinct CDR3 sequences. The ten largest clones capture just under 7.5% of the sample.

The CDR3 covers 14 residues, taking in both the cysteine and the phenylalanine. No DNA appears here. Reading the germline V gene gives CDR1 MNHEY and CDR2 SVGEGT. The sample consisted of blood. The receptor was derived from a human donor with ulcerative colitis or Crohn's disease, or a healthy co-twin of an affected twin (not recorded which). The chain was built from TRBV6-2 or TRBV6-3 and TRBJ1-1; TCRdb lists TRBD1, though no DNA is available to test this call. The CDR3 here reads CASSYGGGNTEAFF.